Described below is a single T cell receptor beta chain sequence and its context. Incorporated into the TCR beta cDNA libraries were unique molecular identifiers, which served to reduce PCR and sequencing biases. TCRdb used MiXCR to reprocess the PCR reads, holding one entry per CDR3 protein. The sample has about 460,000 distinct CDR3 sequences, 45% seen once. This entry is derived from a study of post-analysis software for immune sequencing data. Material: blood. This TCR was sampled from a girl aged 10 to 17 with multiple sclerosis.

The CDR3 DNA sequence: TGCAGCGTTGATGGGCTAGCGGGAGACTCCTACAATGAGCAGTTCTTC. Protein sequence: CSVDGLAGDSYNEQFF. This chain connects TRBV29-1 to TRBJ2-1, with TRBD2 matching over 10 bases. The length of the CDR3 is 16 residues. Trimming at V came to 3 bases and at J to 0 bases, leaving 5 bases not matched to a gene. CDR1 is SQVTM, CDR2 ANQGSEA, per germline.